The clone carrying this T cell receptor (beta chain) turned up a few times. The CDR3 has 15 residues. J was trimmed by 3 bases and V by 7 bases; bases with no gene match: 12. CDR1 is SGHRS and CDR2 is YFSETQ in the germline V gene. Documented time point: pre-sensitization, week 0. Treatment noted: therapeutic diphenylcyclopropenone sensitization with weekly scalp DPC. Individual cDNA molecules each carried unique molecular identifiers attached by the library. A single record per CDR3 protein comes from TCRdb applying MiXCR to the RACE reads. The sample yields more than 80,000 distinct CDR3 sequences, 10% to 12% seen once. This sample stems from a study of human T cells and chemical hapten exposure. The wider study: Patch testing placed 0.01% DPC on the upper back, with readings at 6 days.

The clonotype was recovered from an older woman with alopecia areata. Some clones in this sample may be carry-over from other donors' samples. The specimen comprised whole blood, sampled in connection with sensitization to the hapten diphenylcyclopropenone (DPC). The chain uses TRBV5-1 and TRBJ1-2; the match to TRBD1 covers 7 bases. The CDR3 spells CASGSGGFYDYGYTF. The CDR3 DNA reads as TGCGCCAGCGGTTCAGGGGGATTCTACGACTATGGCTACACCTTC.